The rows below give T cell receptor beta chains drawn from one sample of a study of T cell clonotyping in hematopoietic cell transplantation. Measured with immunoSEQ multiplex PCR; TCRdb has only the in-frame clones, and not every one. This table holds over 10,000 clones, 65% to 80% found once. Here the sequenced sample was peripheral blood mononuclear cells, taken 180 days after allogeneic stem cell transplant. All receptors derive from a male patient aged 60-69 years who had an allogeneic stem cell transplant from an unrelated donor, so the T cells may come from the graft donor. Some clones in this sample may be carry-over from other donors' samples. CDR3s include the opening cysteine and the closing phenylalanine or tryptophan. A D gene is named only where the DNA matches it firmly. Expanded clones are given a class, and other clones once, few, many or no size at all.

CDR3	DNA	J	D	V	size
CASSEGVFINEKLFF	TGTGCCAGCAGCGAGGGGGTCTTTATTAATGAAAAACTGTTTTTT	TRBJ1-4	-	TRBV9	few
CASSLYNEQFF	TGTGCCAGCAGTTTATACAATGAGCAGTTCTTC	TRBJ2-1	-	TRBV27	few
CAWSEGASNQPQHF	TGTGCCTGGAGTGAGGGGGCTAGCAATCAGCCCCAGCATTTT	TRBJ1-5	TRBD1	TRBV30	-
CASSSGTPDNSPLHF	TGTGCCAGCAGTTCAGGGACGCCTGATAATTCACCCCTCCACTTT	TRBJ1-6	-	TRBV28	-
CASSQDLTSGSYEQYF	TGTGCCAGCAGCCAAGATTTAACTAGCGGGAGCTACGAGCAGTACTTC	TRBJ2-7	TRBD2	TRBV4-2	-
CASSLVPSMNTEAFF	TGTGCCAGCAGCTTGGTACCCAGCATGAACACTGAAGCTTTCTTT	TRBJ1-1	-	TRBV5-8	-
CASSKTSGNNEQFF	TGTGCCAGCAGTAAGACTAGCGGGAATAATGAGCAGTTCTTC	TRBJ2-1	TRBD2	TRBV25-1	-
CASSMPSSYEQYF	TGTGCCAGTAGTATGCCTTCCTCCTACGAGCAGTACTTC	TRBJ2-7	-	TRBV19	-
CASSPGAGEQYF	TGTGCCAGCAGTCCTGGCGCGGGGGAGCAGTACTTC	TRBJ2-7	-	TRBV9	-
CASTKTGGYEQYF	TGTGCCAGCACAAAGACAGGGGGCTACGAGCAGTACTTC	TRBJ2-7	TRBD1	TRBV6-1	-
CASSEGLAGGLNEQFF	TGTGCCAGCAGTGAAGGGCTAGCGGGGGGGCTCAATGAGCAGTTCTTC	TRBJ2-1	TRBD2	TRBV6-1	-
CARGQGLEQYF	TGTGCCAGGGGACAGGGACTCGAGCAGTACTTC	TRBJ2-7	TRBD1	TRBV2	once
CASSSTQGEDGELFF	TGTGCCAGCAGCTCAACGCAGGGAGAGGACGGGGAGCTGTTTTTT	TRBJ2-2	-	TRBV7-9	-
CASSHLMDTQYF	TGTGCCAGCAGCCATCTCATGGATACGCAGTATTTT	TRBJ2-3	-	TRBV28	few
CACLWREGHRGNRYEQYF	TGTGCCTGCTTGTGGCGGGAGGGCCATAGAGGGAACCGCTACGAGCAGTACTTC	TRBJ2-7	TRBD2	TRBV30	-
CASKPPGTFNHEQFF	TGTGCCAGTAAACCCCCCGGGACCTTTAACCATGAGCAGTTCTTC	TRBJ2-1	-	TRBV19	-
CSVQGSGYTF	TGCAGCGTCCAAGGGTCTGGCTACACCTTC	TRBJ1-2	-	TRBV29-1	-
CASSLAPSGSIVGDEQFF	TGCGCCAGCAGCTTGGCCCCAAGCGGGAGTATTGTGGGGGATGAGCAGTTCTTC	TRBJ2-1	TRBD2	TRBV5-1	-
CATRTGANVLTF	TGTGCCACCCGGACTGGGGCCAACGTCCTGACTTTC	TRBJ2-6	-	TRBV6-5	-
CASSSSRSGNTIYF	TGTGCCAGCAGCTCGTCGCGCTCTGGAAACACCATATATTTT	TRBJ1-3	-	TRBV7-6	-
CAWSVSGGETQYF	TGTGCCTGGAGTGTATCAGGGGGAGAGACCCAGTACTTC	TRBJ2-5	TRBD1	TRBV30	-
CAWGPGEEAFF	TGTGCCTGGGGCCCGGGCGAAGAAGCTTTCTTT	TRBJ1-1	-	TRBV30	-
CSLSSPYGYTF	TGCAGCCTCAGCTCCCCCTATGGCTACACCTTC	TRBJ1-2	-	TRBV29-1	few
CSVGSDTGGGTEAFF	TGCAGCGTTGGTTCGGACACAGGGGGCGGCACTGAAGCTTTCTTT	TRBJ1-1	TRBD1	TRBV29-1	few
CASSPLETGTGNTIYF	TGCGCCAGCAGCCCTCTTGAGACAGGTACCGGAAACACCATATATTTT	TRBJ1-3	-	TRBV4-1	-
CASSLGGVEETQYF	TGTGCCAGCAGCTTAGGGGGTGTCGAAGAGACCCAGTACTTC	TRBJ2-5	-	TRBV7-9	-
CASSRDSQGTYEQYF	TGTGCCAGCAGCCGCGATTCTCAGGGGACCTACGAGCAGTACTTC	TRBJ2-7	-	TRBV7-2	-
CASSYSGQGGSPLHF	TGTGCCAGCAGTTACTCAGGACAGGGGGGCTCACCCCTCCACTTT	TRBJ1-6	TRBD1	TRBV6-5	once
CASSDQGHVDQPQHF	TGTGCCAGCAGTGACCAGGGGCACGTGGATCAGCCCCAGCATTTT	TRBJ1-5	-	TRBV6-1	-
CASSLGTANEQYF	TGTGCCAGCAGCTTAGGGACAGCAAACGAGCAGTACTTC	TRBJ2-7	-	TRBV7-6	-
CASSQYLRARYEQYF	TGTGCCAGCAGCCAATACCTCAGGGCCCGATACGAGCAGTACTTC	TRBJ2-7	-	TRBV14	-
CASWKQGGYTF	TGTGCCAGCTGGAAACAGGGAGGCTACACCTTC	TRBJ1-2	-	TRBV6-1	-
CASLYAPDGYTF	TGTGCCAGCCTTTATGCCCCCGATGGCTACACCTTC	TRBJ1-2	-	TRBV19	-